A selection of T cell receptor beta chains follows, all from one sample in a study of blood T cell repertoires in COVID-19. Clones were read by immunoSEQ multiplex PCR, and TCRdb kept only the in-frame ones, dropping some. The sample consists of about 300,000 clones, roughly 90% of them appearing once. Sequencing was performed on peripheral blood. These receptors came from a woman in her twenties or thirties with COVID-19, enrolled during active disease. The CDR3 runs from the conserved cysteine through the conserved F or W.

V gene	J gene	CDR3 protein
TRBV13	TRBJ1-6	CASSLQGSPAYSPLHF
TRBV28	TRBJ1-6	CASSLSGGQNSPLHF
TRBV18	TRBJ1-6	CASSLGSGGEKALHF
TRBV5-1	TRBJ1-3	CASSLGSSSGNTIYF
TRBV15	TRBJ1-5	CATKSGGQGGVQPQHF
TRBV7-3	TRBJ2-5	CASSPRGLAGYETQYF
TRBV24-1	TRBJ1-1	CATSDRTGVTEAFF
TRBV6-5	TRBJ1-6	CASSRGGLGNSPLHF
TRBV6-6	TRBJ2-5	CASSPLRTAQETQYF
TRBV7-9	TRBJ1-2	CASSLGQGDKYGYTF
TRBV6-5	TRBJ1-4	CASSYSPGHGEKLFF
TRBV19	TRBJ1-5	CASSIGDRERQPQHF
TRBV4-2	TRBJ1-2	CASSHVGQGAAGYTF
TRBV15	TRBJ2-7	CATSTAGPRDEQYF
TRBV6-5	TRBJ2-7	CASSPGRGTTYEQYF
TRBV2	TRBJ2-1	CASSEDLGNEQFF
TRBV7-9	TRBJ1-2	CASSYGTPGTLYGYTF
TRBV5-4	TRBJ2-2	CASSATRGSTGELFF
TRBV4-1	TRBJ1-2	CASSQGSSRFYGYTF
TRBV5-1	TRBJ1-2	CASSPNAGVTYGYTF
TRBV28	TRBJ1-2	CASSLQNYGYTF
TRBV24-1	TRBJ1-2	CATSKDPTRYGYTF
TRBV18	TRBJ2-1	CASSRTRGPHNEQFF
TRBV9	TRBJ1-6	CASSAGPDSPLHF
TRBV15	TRBJ1-6	CATSLNIDNSPLHF
TRBV5-6	TRBJ1-2	CASSLRSGQMYGYTF
TRBV30	TRBJ2-5	CAWNAGGRRETQYF
TRBV15	TRBJ2-5	CATSLRRWETQYF
TRBV28	TRBJ1-1	CASSLWEGRALEAFF
TRBV7-3	TRBJ2-5	CASSMPSGWSSQYF
TRBV7-2	TRBJ1-2	CASSLDRGPYGYTF
TRBV28	TRBJ1-5	CASSLWEPMDNQPQHF
TRBV28	TRBJ1-1	CASSPPGQGINTEAFF
TRBV28	TRBJ2-6	CASSPVGGGAGANVLTF
TRBV7-9	TRBJ2-3	CASSLGLAGARTDTQYF
TRBV7-9	TRBJ2-3	CASTMTASTDTQYF
TRBV6-5	TRBJ1-2	CASSRSGGVEGYTF
TRBV5-4	TRBJ2-3	CASSLGASTDTQYF
TRBV4-2	TRBJ1-3	CASSQETGSSSSGNTIYF
TRBV5-4	TRBJ1-4	CASSPGQRQKLFF
TRBV19	TRBJ1-2	CASRLGGESNGYTF
TRBV4-1	TRBJ1-1	CASRFDRNFEAFF
TRBV7-3	TRBJ1-2	CASSLTPGRNYGYTF
TRBV5-5	TRBJ2-2	CASSWRGGADTGELFF
TRBV18	TRBJ2-6	CASSPPGTGANVLTF
TRBV5-1	TRBJ2-7	CASSERLAGGSYEQYF
TRBV18	TRBJ1-2	CASSPQGDKYGYTF
TRBV28	TRBJ1-6	CASSFHDATYNSPLHF
TRBV19	TRBJ2-2	CASSIVGVGADTGELFF
TRBV9	TRBJ2-3	CASSPRSSGGWDTQYF
TRBV2	TRBJ1-4	CASRGEDEKLFF
TRBV5-1	TRBJ1-3	CASSSDRGSGNTIYF
TRBV3-1/TRBV3-2	TRBJ1-2	CASSRLDTGYYGYTF
TRBV19	TRBJ2-1	CASSFLAGNEQFF
TRBV9	TRBJ1-6	CASSVDTGTPLHF